The T cell receptor beta chain described here comes from a study of blood T cell repertoires in COVID-19. Study background: Specimens from acute and convalescent COVID-19 originated in the United States, Italy and Spain. Nucleic acid was either cDNA or gDNA, and it came from T cells, B-cell-depleted T cells, or PBMCs.

The CDR3 covers 20 residues. Trimming took 1 base from V and 3 from J, leaving 28 bases between them. Germline loops: CDR1 SGHNT, CDR2 YYREEE (reference sequence). In the original analysis: From reference gene primer amplification, estimates of nucleated cell counts were derived. TCRdb's table, derived via immunoSEQ multiplex PCR, lists solely in-frame clones and lacks some. For V, J and clone size, that table is used; D and trimming come from the DNA. The data contain 75,000 to 100,000 clones, nearly 90% of them seen just once; the ten biggest clones take up roughly 4.3%. Source material: peripheral blood. J is TRBJ1-2 and V is TRBV5-4, with D perhaps TRBD1 (6 bases). This TCR came from a man between 70 and 80 years old with acute or convalescent COVID-19. The CDR3 DNA follows: TGTGCCAGCAGCTTGCCTTTCCTAAGACAGGACCTATACGGTGACTATGGCTACACCTTC. Protein: CASSLPFLRQDLYGDYGYTF.